The following is a TCR beta chain sequence with its context. The specificity of this receptor is unknown. Base qualities are not provided; no much larger clone lies one nucleotide away. Collaborating institutions collected whole blood in K2EDTA tubes following their own protocols. For TCRbeta analysis, collaborators shipped samples as frozen whole blood, isolated PBMCs, or DNA extracted from either of those sample types. The germline V gene specifies MNHEY as CDR1 and SVGEGT as CDR2. Cut back by 2 bases and 4 bases, the V and J ends lie 5 bases apart. Taken from cysteine to phenylalanine, the CDR3 has 12 residues. Here the CDR3 DNA is all that survives: 36 bases in frame from base 1. The data derive from a study of blood T cell repertoires in COVID-19 (dated by TCRdb to the early 2020s). Regarding the research as a whole: The collaborator samples originated in the United States, Italy and Spain and spanned the acute and convalescent phases of COVID-19. The dataset comprised deeply sampled blood TCRbeta repertoires from subjects exposed to, actively infected with, or recovered from COVID-19. Samples were obtained from the ongoing ImmuneRACE study (first 160 participants) and from over 1,000 subjects provided by 6 global collaborators. The repertoires were made available in a free public database intended to serve as a resource for research on the immune response to SARS-CoV-2. Where available, HLA class I and class II types were obtained from metadata supplied by the sample provider rather than from assay-based typing. Sample metadata almost always included a de-identified subject ID, COVID-19 status, age in years and sex. The material from the prospective study consisted of cDNA or gDNA derived from T cells, B-cell-depleted T cells, or PBMCs. Beyond this particular receptor, the publication reports: The quantity of clinical and demographic metadata differed by source and by participant and was supplied without curation.

TCRbeta CDR3 regions were amplified from genomic DNA using the immunoSEQ Assay, a bias-controlled multiplex PCR. Under the source paper's analysis protocol: Nucleated cell counts per sample were estimated from amplification of reference gene primers within the assay. To quantify the absolute abundance of each unique TCRbeta CDR3 rearrangement, sequence reads were collapsed and filtered. Productive Simpson clonality was computed per sample as the square root of Simpson's diversity index over productive rearrangements. What TCRdb holds here is the immuneACCESS table cut down to in-frame rearrangements. Part of the clones is not present; checked against another copy, under half of the missing clones reflect an unresolved V gene, and the others are unexplained. V and J calls and clone size are those listed in that table; D and trimming were worked out from the DNA. The sample table shows 150,000 to 200,000 clones, and about 85% are seen once. In total, the top ten clones hold 7% of the sample.

This TCR came from a woman of 80 years or more in a cohort sampled during active or convalescent COVID-19. The chain uses TRBV6-2 or TRBV6-3 and TRBJ1-1, with an unclear D gene assignment. Sequencing was performed on peripheral blood. The CDR3 in this case is CASSYTVTEAFF. The nucleotides read TGTGCCAGCAGTTACACGGTCACTGAAGCTTTCTTT.